These 12 T cell receptor beta chains originate from one sample sequenced in a study of T cells after yellow fever vaccination. TCRdb processed the 5' RACE reads anew with MiXCR; each CDR3 protein has one entry. The sample yields around 600,000 distinct CDR3 sequences, approximately 13% seen once. Sequenced here: PBMCs, sampled on the day of the yellow fever booster vaccination. The receptors here all came from a man under 40 who received the YFV17D yellow fever vaccine.

This clonotype has more than one count but fewer than ten. This chain uses TRBV29-1 with TRBJ2-3; 11 nucleotides match TRBD2. The CDR3 runs to 14 residues. Germline assignment: CDR1 SQVTM and CDR2 ANQGSEA. V was clipped by 6 bases and J by 2 bases; unmatched bases: 4. For the CDR3, the DNA is TGCAGCGTGGTGGGACTAGCGGCCACAGATACGCAGTATTTT. Translation: CSVVGLAATDTQYF.

The V call is TRBV6-2 or TRBV6-3, the J call TRBJ2-5, with 8 positions matching TRBD2. The CDR3 covers 13 residues. With V trimmed by 5 bases and J by 4 bases, 3 bases remained unmatched. Germline V gene data show CDR1 as MNHEY and CDR2 as SVGEGT. CDR3 DNA sequence: TGTGCCAGCAGTACTACTAGCGGAGAGACCCAGTACTTC. Protein product: CASSTTSGETQYF.

This clonotype was observed at least ten times. CDR3: CASSYSAGDTDTQYF. In DNA form, the CDR3 reads TGTGCCAGCAGTTACTCAGCGGGGGACACAGATACGCAGTATTTT. The V gene is TRBV6-5, the J gene TRBJ2-3; TRBD2 agrees at 8 bases. The CDR3 has 15 residues. The junction had 1 base not matched to a gene; V was cut back by 0 bases and J by 2 bases. Germline V lookup: CDR1 MNHEY, CDR2 SVGAGI.

This clonotype was detected a few times. This rearrangement joins TRBV27 to TRBJ1-2, with no clear D. The CDR3 consists of 13 residues. Germline-derived CDR1 and CDR2 are MNHEY and SMNVEV (reference sequence). Trimming took 8 bases from V and 0 from J, leaving 10 bases between them. The CDR3 protein is CASSDTPNYGYTF. The CDR3 bases are TGTGCCAGCTCCGACACCCCTAACTATGGCTACACCTTC.

The chain uses TRBV11-1 and TRBJ2-1, with 11 positions matching TRBD2. V gave up 5 bases and J gave up 1 base; unmatched junction bases: 10. The CDR3 loop spans 18 amino acids. Germline V gene sequence: CDR1 SGHAT, CDR2 FQDESV (reference sequence). CDR3 in DNA: TGTGCCAGCAGCCCAACGGAGGGACTAGCGGTATCCTACAATGAGCAGTTCTTC. Translation: CASSPTEGLAVSYNEQFF.

The J gene is TRBJ2-6, the V gene TRBV20-1, with 12 positions matching TRBD1. CDR1 is DFQATT, CDR2 SNEGSKA, per germline (reference sequence). There are 17 residues in the CDR3. Losses at the gene ends were 6 bases for V and 5 bases for J; bases not matched to a gene: 11. The CDR3 loop is CSALLGQGAPRANVLTF. The CDR3 DNA follows: TGCAGTGCGCTCCTGGGACAGGGGGCCCCCCGGGCCAACGTCCTGACTTTC.

CDR3 nucleotide sequence: TGCGCCAGCAGAGACAGTAACTATGGCTACACCTTC. Its protein is CASRDSNYGYTF. This rearrangement joins TRBV5-1 to TRBJ1-2, with TRBD1 as a possible D gene (5 bases). This CDR3 has 12 amino acids. Germline V CDR1 and CDR2: SGHRS, YFSETQ. V was clipped by 5 bases and J by 1 base, with 6 bases between them.

J is TRBJ2-7 and V is TRBV18; 8 nucleotides align to TRBD2. The germline V gene encodes CDR1 KGHSH and CDR2 LQKENI. Trimming removed 4 bases from V and 1 base from J; junction bases left unmatched: 6. The CDR3 is 15 residues long. CDR3 in DNA: TGTGCCAGCTCACTTTATACTAGCGGTTCCTACGAGCAGTACTTC. This codes for CASSLYTSGSYEQYF.

This clonotype occurred a few times. The chain carries TRBV7-2 and TRBJ2-7, with no clear D. V shed 5 bases and J shed 6 bases, with 14 bases lying between them. The germline V gene encodes CDR1 SGHTA and CDR2 FQGNSA. This CDR3 is 13 amino acids long. The CDR3 DNA reads as TGTGCCAGCAGCCGGAGTACCTGGGGCGAGCAGTACTTC. It encodes CASSRSTWGEQYF.

The chain couples TRBV20-1 to TRBJ2-4; D uncertain. The CDR3 contains 14 residues. Trimming left V 6 bases short and J 0 bases short, with 12 bases between. The germline V gene has CDR1 DFQATT and CDR2 SNEGSKA (reference sequence). CDR3 DNA: TGCAGTGCGTTTCCCCGACTAGCCAAAAACATTCAGTACTTC. Protein sequence: CSAFPRLAKNIQYF.

This clonotype was detected a few times. The chain employs TRBV20-1 and TRBJ2-3; 9 nucleotides agree with TRBD2. V was clipped by 2 bases and J by 1 base; unmatched bases: 1. CDR1 and CDR2 from the germline V gene are DFQATT and SNEGSKA (reference sequence). This CDR3 region has 14 residues. CDR3 nucleotides: TGCAGTGCTAGACGACTAGCGGGCACAGATACGCAGTATTTT. Encoded protein: CSARRLAGTDTQYF.

This clonotype was counted a few times. In DNA form, the CDR3 reads TGTGCCAGCAGCCGAGACAGGGGGTCCCCCAATGAGCAGTTCTTC. This encodes CASSRDRGSPNEQFF. The rearrangement joins TRBV7-2 to TRBJ2-1, with 9 positions matching TRBD1. In germline, CDR1 is SGHTA, CDR2 FQGNSA. J gave up 6 bases and V 5 bases, and 8 bases lay outside the gene matches. The CDR3 consists of 15 residues.